The present T cell receptor beta chain was sequenced within a study of identifying expanded T cells in peripheral blood. No infections or other immune events were documented during collection. To note about this clone: The antigen is unknown.

Using immunoSEQ multiplex PCR, the repertoire was profiled, and TCRdb retains in-frame clones only, with some absent. The sample carries about 82,000 clones, about 90% recorded once. General observations from the study: Two-week clone count variance significantly increased as total template count grew.

The germline V gene has CDR1 LNHDA and CDR2 SQIVND (reference sequence). The junction had 6 bases not matched to a gene; V was cut back by 2 bases and J by 3 bases. This CDR3 spans 15 amino acids. The TCR originated in a person between 18 and 75 years old in good health. Sequenced sample: blood. The V call is TRBV19, the J call TRBJ1-2; TRBD1 agrees at 7 bases. CDR3 DNA sequence: TGTGCCAGTAGTATAATGGGGACAGAGGACTATGGCTACACCTTC. Its translation is CASSIMGTEDYGYTF.